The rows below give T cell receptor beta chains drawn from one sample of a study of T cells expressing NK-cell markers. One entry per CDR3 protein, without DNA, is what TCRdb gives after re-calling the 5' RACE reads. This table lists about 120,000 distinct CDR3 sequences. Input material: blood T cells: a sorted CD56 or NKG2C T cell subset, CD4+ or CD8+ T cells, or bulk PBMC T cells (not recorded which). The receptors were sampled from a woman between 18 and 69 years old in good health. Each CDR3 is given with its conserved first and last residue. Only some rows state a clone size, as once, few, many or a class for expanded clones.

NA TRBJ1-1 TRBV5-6 CASSLGTGYDTEAFF
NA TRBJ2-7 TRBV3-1 CASSPPDRDHEQYF
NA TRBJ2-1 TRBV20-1 CSASGGADEQFF
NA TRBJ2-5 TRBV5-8 CASSARTSGGQETQYF
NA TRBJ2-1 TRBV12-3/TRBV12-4 CASSGSRGASYNEQFF
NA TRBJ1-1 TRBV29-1 CSATSGDTEAFF
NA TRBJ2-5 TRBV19 CASSIRALKETQYF
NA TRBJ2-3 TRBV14 CASSQALAGGPDTQYF
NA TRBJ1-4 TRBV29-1 CSVVVSESNEKLFF
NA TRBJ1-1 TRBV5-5 CASSFQGGKRTYLGEAFF
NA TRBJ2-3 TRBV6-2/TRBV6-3 CASSYSVRGASLPPDTQYF
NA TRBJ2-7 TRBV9 CASSVGQGRLYEQYF
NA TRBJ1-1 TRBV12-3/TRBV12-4 CASSRGQTTEAFF
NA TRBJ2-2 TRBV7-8 CASSLHLQRANTGELFF
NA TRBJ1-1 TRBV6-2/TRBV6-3 CASSWNLGAETEAFF
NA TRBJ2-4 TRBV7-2 CASSLLTGGEDIQYF
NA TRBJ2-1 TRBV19 CASSISSGDYNEQFF
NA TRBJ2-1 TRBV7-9 CASLGTSARFF
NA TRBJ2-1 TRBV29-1 CSAFLLARTYNEQFF
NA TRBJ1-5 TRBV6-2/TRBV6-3 CASSYYPNQPQHF
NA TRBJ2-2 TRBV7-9 CASSSRGTGVSGELFF
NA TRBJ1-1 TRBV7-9 CASSDRTGEGLNTEAFF
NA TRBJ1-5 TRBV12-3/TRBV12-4 CASRQGGQPQHF
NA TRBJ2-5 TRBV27 CASQGRQEETQYF
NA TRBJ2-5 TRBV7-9 CASRPGLEETQYF
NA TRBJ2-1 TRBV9 CASSVGNIGVGGSYNEQFF
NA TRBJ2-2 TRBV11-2 CASRPGQGVGELFF
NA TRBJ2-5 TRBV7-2 CASSLVRAQETQYF
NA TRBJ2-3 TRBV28 CASSWTAGVVIDTQYF
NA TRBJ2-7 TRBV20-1 CSARDRGRPYEQYF
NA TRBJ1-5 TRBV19 CASSIRDSFNQPQHF
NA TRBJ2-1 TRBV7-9 CASSLAGGLYNEQFF
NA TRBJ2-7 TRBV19 CASSIGRAFPEQYF
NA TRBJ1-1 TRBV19 CASSPGQGEWNTEAFF
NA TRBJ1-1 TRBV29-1 CSVCLGLNTEAFF
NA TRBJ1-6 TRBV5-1 CASSEEPLNSPLHF
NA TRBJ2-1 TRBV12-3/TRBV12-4 CASSAPLGGLFNEQFF
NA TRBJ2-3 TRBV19 CASSIWGTSPRTGDTQYF
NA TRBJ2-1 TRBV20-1 CSARVIAGGIYEQFF
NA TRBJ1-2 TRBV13 CASSTRGGDYGYTF
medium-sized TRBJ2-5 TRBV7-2 CASSLWSSGQETQYF